What follows are 9 T cell receptor beta chains derived from one specimen sequenced in a study of T cell responses to AZD1222 COVID-19 vaccine (dated by TCRdb to the early 2020s). The intended sense of this specimen's time point label: baseline before first vaccination. The sample's treatment or condition label, in plain terms: meningococcal conjugate vaccine given as trial control. Library creation used the immunoSEQ multiplex PCR assay. TCRdb carries this immuneACCESS record with in-frame sequences only. Its versions omit some clonotypes, under half of them owing to an unresolved V gene in the studies checked, with the rest unexplained. Across this sample there are 120,000 or so clones, with more than 85% seen only once. Around 10% of the sample belongs to the ten largest clones. The sequencing here drew on peripheral blood, taken on day 0 of MenACWY control vaccination. The receptors stem from an adult in good health.

The rearrangement uses TRBV11-2 and TRBJ1-1, with a weak D call TRBD1 (5 bases). V lost 3 bases and J lost 0, with 11 bases in between. Germline-derived CDR1 and CDR2 are SGHAT and FQNNGV. The CDR3 extends over 15 amino acids. The CDR3 here is CASSLQGRMNTEAFF. The CDR3, as DNA: TGTGCCAGCAGCTTGCAGGGTCGGATGAACACTGAAGCTTTCTTT. Full variable domain (remainder filled in from reference TRBV11-2 and TRBJ1-1): EAGVAQSPRYKIIEKRQSVAFWCNPISGHATLYWYQQILGQGPKLLIQFQNNGVVDDSQLPKDRFSAERLKGVDSTLKIQPAKLEDSAVYLCASSLQGRMNTEAFFGQGTRLTVV.

The V call is TRBV24-1, the J call TRBJ1-5; D possibly corresponds to TRBD1 (6 bases). Germline V gives CDR1 KGHDR, CDR2 SFDVKD. The CDR3 totals 16 residues. Deletions cut 2 bases from V and 5 bases from J, with 15 bases between. CDR3 nucleotide sequence: TGTGCCACCAGTGATTCGAGTCGGACAGCTGATCAGCCCCAGCATTTT. As protein: CATSDSSRTADQPQHF.

CDR3 sequence: CASSPVSRTAMGYTF. The CDR3 DNA follows: TGTGCCAGCAGCCCCGTTAGTAGGACAGCTATGGGCTACACCTTC. This rearrangement joins TRBV3-1 (or the pseudogene TRBV3-2) to TRBJ1-2; perhaps TRBD1 as D (6 bases). V was cut by 4 bases and J by 8 bases, with 20 bases left in between. The CDR3 extends over 15 amino acids. The germline V gene encodes CDR1 LGHDT and CDR2 YNNKEL (reference sequence).

The chain combines TRBV19 with TRBJ1-5; D may be TRBD1 (6 bases). This CDR3 has 15 amino acids. Trimming left V 2 bases short and J 4 bases short, with 12 bases between. In germline, CDR1 is LNHDA, CDR2 SQIVND (reference sequence). CDR3 bases: TGTGCCAGTAGTATACTACAGGGTGGGAATCAGCCCCAGCATTTT. Amino acids: CASSILQGGNQPQHF.

The chain combines TRBV4-1 with TRBJ1-2, with 9 bases that match TRBD1. The trim removed 3 bases at V and 8 bases at J, leaving 4 bases unmatched. The CDR3 consists of 13 residues. Germline CDR1 is MGHRA and CDR2 is YSYEKL. In nucleotides, the CDR3 is TGCGCCAGCAGCCAGCCGGGACAGGGAGGCTACACCTTC. Encoded protein: CASSQPGQGGYTF.

This clone was seen more than once but under ten times. This sequence joins TRBV5-1 and TRBJ1-4, with a possible D match to TRBD1 (6 bases). The V and J ends lost 4 bases and 7 bases respectively, with 17 bases between them. The germline gives CDR1 SGHRS, CDR2 YFSETQ. The CDR3 sequence is 15 residues long. CDR3 sequence reads: CASSPGYRVGEKLFF. The CDR3 bases are TGCGCCAGCAGCCCGGGGTACAGGGTTGGTGAAAAACTGTTTTTT. The full variable domain, completed using reference TRBV5-1 and TRBJ1-4, is KAGVTQTPRYLIKTRGQQVTLSCSPISGHRSVSWYQQTPGQGLQFLFEYFSETQRNKGNFPGRFSGRQFSNSRSEMNVSTLELGDSALYLCASSPGYRVGEKLFFGSGTQLSVL.

Only one count was recorded for this clone. V is TRBV30 and J is TRBJ2-7, with TRBD1 matching over 8 bases. The length of the CDR3 is 14 residues. The V segment lost 0 bases and the J segment 7 bases; nucleotides outside the gene matches: 8. CDR1 is GTSNPN and CDR2 is SVGIG in the germline V gene (reference sequence). CDR3 DNA sequence: TGTGCCTGGAGTGTCCGACAGGGGCTAAGGGAGCAGTACTTC. Translating gives CAWSVRQGLREQYF.

This chain connects TRBV6-5 to TRBJ1-4; D is unclear. The CDR3 length is 16 residues. V was pared by 2 bases and J by 10 bases, with 20 bases between. Germline V lookup: CDR1 MNHEY, CDR2 SVGAGI. CDR3 protein: CASSYHANADDGKLFF. The CDR3 DNA sequence: TGTGCCAGCAGTTACCACGCGAATGCAGATGATGGAAAACTGTTTTTT.

The rearrangement links TRBV19 to TRBJ1-5; 7 bases are a match to TRBD1. The germline CDR1 and CDR2 sequences are LNHDA and SQIVND (reference sequence). V shed 6 bases, J shed 0 bases, and the junction held 8 bases outside the gene matches. This CDR3 spans 16 amino acids. The CDR3 bases are TGTGCCAGTAGCAACTATCAGGGGGATAGCAATCAGCCCCAGCATTTT. Translation gives CASSNYQGDSNQPQHF.